These 18 T cell receptor beta chains came from one sample sequenced in a study of identical twins. TCRdb redid the calling of the 5' RACE reads with MiXCR, one entry per CDR3 protein. The sample lists 1.5 million or so distinct CDR3 sequences, less than 35% occurring once. The sequenced sample was cord blood. Receptor source: a newborn girl in good health.

The rearrangement joins TRBV27 to TRBJ2-1; 14 positions match TRBD2. The germline gives CDR1 MNHEY, CDR2 SMNVEV (reference sequence). The CDR3 length is 17 residues. V lost 4 bases to trimming and J lost 8 bases; unmatched junction nucleotides: 10. The CDR3 DNA sequence: TGTGCCAGCAGTTCTAGGGGGACTAGCGGGAGCCAGGATGAGCAGTTCTTC. Its protein is CASSSRGTSGSQDEQFF.

To note about this clonotype: Germline and junction disagree at one end, which may indicate a read error. The genes are TRBV25-1 and TRBJ1-1; 7 bases are a match to TRBD1. The CDR3 loop spans 15 amino acids. Germline V gene sequence: CDR1 MGHDK, CDR2 SYGVNS. The CDR3 DNA follows: TGTGCCAGCAGTGCACTAGACAGGGCGAACACTGAGGCTTTCTTT. It is translated as CASSALDRANTEAFF.

The chain recombines TRBV15 with TRBJ2-5, with D tentatively TRBD2 (6 bases). The V gene's germline CDR1 is LNHNV and CDR2 YYDKDF (reference sequence). The CDR3 is 17 residues long. Trimming removed 0 bases at V and 2 bases at J, with 16 bases between. CDR3 amino acids: CATSRDRRGPFQETQYF. CDR3 sequence (DNA): TGTGCCACCAGCAGAGATCGGAGGGGCCCCTTTCAAGAGACCCAGTACTTC. Full variable domain (rest looked up from reference TRBV15 and TRBJ2-5): DAMVIQNPRYQVTQFGKPVTLSCSQTLNHNVMYWYQQKSSQAPKLLFHYYDKDFNNEADTPDNFQSRRPNTSFCFLDIRSPGLGDTAMYLCATSRDRRGPFQETQYFGPGTRLLVL.

This chain uses TRBV5-1 with TRBJ1-4, with 7 bases that match TRBD1. In germline, CDR1 is SGHRS, CDR2 YFSETQ. The CDR3 consists of 14 residues. The trim removed 4 bases at V and 6 bases at J, leaving 6 bases unmatched. CDR3 residues: CASSPTGVHEKLFF. The CDR3 nucleotides are TGCGCCAGCAGCCCTACAGGGGTTCATGAAAAACTGTTTTTT.

This clonotype occurred a few times. The chain joins TRBV6-5 to TRBJ2-7; D perhaps matches TRBD2 (5 bases). V was shortened by 6 bases and J by 1 base, with 13 bases between the two germline ends. Germline-derived CDR1 and CDR2 are MNHEY and SVGAGI. The CDR3 covers 14 residues. CDR3 sequence reads: CASRPGVGSYEQYF. CDR3 bases: TGTGCCAGCAGACCCGGGGTAGGTTCCTACGAGCAGTACTTC.

V gene TRBV20-1 combines with J gene TRBJ1-5; D is unclear. Germline V gives CDR1 DFQATT, CDR2 SNEGSKA (reference sequence). The ends were cut back, 4 bases at V and 3 bases at J, with 7 bases in the middle. The CDR3 runs 12 residues. DNA of the CDR3: TGCAGTGCTAAAGTCGTCAATCAGCCCCAGCATTTT. This codes for CSAKVVNQPQHF.

In its sample, this clonotype was seen a few times. V is TRBV28 and J is TRBJ2-5; the match to TRBD2 covers 7 bases. CDR3 length: 15 residues. Germline lookup yields CDR1 MDHEN and CDR2 SYDVKM. V lost 3 bases, J lost 5 bases, and 9 bases stayed unmatched. This CDR3 is CASSLGEGPHETQYF. In nucleotides, the CDR3 is TGTGCCAGCAGTTTGGGGGAGGGCCCTCACGAGACCCAGTACTTC.

This clonotype was seen a handful of times. The genes are TRBV29-1 and TRBJ2-1; 11 positions match TRBD2. The J call could be wrong; TRBJ2-7 is a better fit for the DNA end. Germline assignment: CDR1 SQVTM and CDR2 ANQGSEA. The CDR3 loop spans 15 amino acids. This CDR3 is CSVCPSGGSYNEQYF. The CDR3 DNA is TGCAGCGTCTGCCCTAGCGGGGGGTCCTACAATGAGCAGTACTTC.

The chain joins TRBV9 to TRBJ2-7; 7 positions match TRBD2. Trimming at V came to 0 bases and at J to 4 bases, leaving 7 bases not matched to a gene. This CDR3 has 15 amino acids. The germline V gene has CDR1 SGDLS and CDR2 YYNGEE. The CDR3 sequence is CASSVGAGSRYEQYF. The CDR3 DNA reads as TGTGCCAGCAGCGTAGGAGCGGGAAGCAGATACGAGCAGTACTTC. The variable domain in full, completed from reference TRBV9 and TRBJ2-7, reads DSGVTQTPKHLITATGQRVTLRCSPRSGDLSVYWYQQSLDQGLQFLIQYYNGEERAKGNILERFSAQQFPDLHSELNLSSLELGDSALYFCASSVGAGSRYEQYFGPGTRLTVT.

J is TRBJ2-1 and V is TRBV10-3; the D is unclear. V was shortened by 3 bases and J by 9 bases, with 6 bases between the two germline ends. Germline CDR1 and CDR2: ENHRY and SYGVKD. The CDR3 runs to 11 residues. CDR3 in amino acids: CAISDWGEQFF. CDR3 in DNA: TGTGCCATCAGTGATTGGGGTGAGCAGTTCTTC.

This chain joins TRBV29-1 and TRBJ2-1; 11 nucleotides align to TRBD2. Germline V gives CDR1 SQVTM, CDR2 ANQGSEA. With 3 bases clipped from V and 2 bases from J, the junction kept 30 bases outside the gene matches. The CDR3 consists of 24 residues. The CDR3 region is CSVDRRTGHHRTTSGSPAYNEQFF. Here the CDR3 DNA reads TGCAGCGTTGATAGGCGAACGGGACATCACCGAACTACTAGCGGGAGCCCCGCCTACAATGAGCAGTTCTTC.

V and J are TRBV12-3 or TRBV12-4 and TRBJ2-1; D gene ambiguous. V lost 1 base and J lost 8, with 18 bases in between. The CDR3 loop spans 16 amino acids. CDR3 sequence (DNA): TGTGCCAGCAGTTTAGAAGCTTGGGCTCATGCCGATGAGCAGTTCTTC. Amino acid sequence: CASSLEAWAHADEQFF.

This clonotype was observed a few times. This chain uses TRBV7-2 with TRBJ2-5; D gene unclear. V dropped 3 bases and J dropped 11 bases, with 10 bases sitting between them. The CDR3 totals 11 residues. Germline V gives CDR1 SGHTA, CDR2 FQGNSA. The CDR3 spells CASSLGNGQYF. The DNA of the CDR3 is TGTGCCAGCAGCTTGGGCAACGGGCAGTACTTC.

The sample holds a few counts of this clonotype. V usage is TRBV2 and J usage is TRBJ2-7, with TRBD2 identical over 7 bases. CDR3 length: 14 amino acids. Trimming at V came to 3 bases and at J to 3 bases, leaving 5 bases not matched to a gene. Germline loops: CDR1 SNHLY, CDR2 FYNNEI. This chain's CDR3 is CASSDPSGDYEQYF. DNA of the CDR3: TGTGCCAGCAGTGACCCTAGCGGAGACTACGAGCAGTACTTC.

With respect to this clonotype: A much larger clone differs by one base, so this may be a read error. The chain is built from TRBV29-1 and TRBJ2-1; TRBD1 agrees at 8 bases. The CDR3 totals 15 residues. Germline V gives CDR1 SQVTM, CDR2 ANQGSEA. CDR3 sequence (DNA): TGCAGCGTTGAAGATGAGGACAGGGTCTACAATAAGCAGTTCTTC. Encoded protein: CSVEDEDRVYNKQFF.

The chain couples TRBV24-1 to TRBJ1-1; D is unclear. V was trimmed by 7 bases and J by 3 bases, leaving 11 bases between them. The CDR3 has 13 amino acids. Looked up from germline, CDR1 is KGHDR and CDR2 is SFDVKD. The CDR3 nucleotides read TGTGCCACCAGGGCAAGGAGAGACACTGAAGCTTTCTTT. Amino acids: CATRARRDTEAFF.

The rearrangement joins TRBV20-1 to TRBJ1-5; no firm D call. The ends were cut back, 1 base at V and 4 bases at J, with 17 bases in the middle. This CDR3 contains 16 residues. Germline CDR1 reads DFQATT; CDR2 reads SNEGSKA (reference sequence). DNA for the CDR3: TGCAGTGCTAGAGGTACTGGGATACAGACTAATCAGCCCCAGCATTTT. Translation: CSARGTGIQTNQPQHF.

The chain carries TRBV12-3 or TRBV12-4 and TRBJ2-7; 8 bases are a match to TRBD1. J gave up 3 bases and V 5 bases, and 9 bases lay outside the gene matches. The CDR3 totals 15 residues. The CDR3 DNA follows: TGTGCCAGCAGTGCCCGGACAGGGTACGGCTACGAGCAGTACTTC. This sequence encodes CASSARTGYGYEQYF.